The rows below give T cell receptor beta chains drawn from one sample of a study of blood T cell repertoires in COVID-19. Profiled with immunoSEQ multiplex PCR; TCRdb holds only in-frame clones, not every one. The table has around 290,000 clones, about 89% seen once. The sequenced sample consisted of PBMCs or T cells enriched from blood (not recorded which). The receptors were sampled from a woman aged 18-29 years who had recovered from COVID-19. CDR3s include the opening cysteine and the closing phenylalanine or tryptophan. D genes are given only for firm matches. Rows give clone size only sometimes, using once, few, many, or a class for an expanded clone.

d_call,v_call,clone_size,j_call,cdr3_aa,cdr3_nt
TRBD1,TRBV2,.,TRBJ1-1,CASTETGATEAFF,TGTGCCAGCACCGAGACAGGGGCCACTGAAGCTTTCTTT
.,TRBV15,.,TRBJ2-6,CATSRLQGSGANVLTF,TGTGCCACCAGCAGACTCCAGGGATCTGGGGCCAACGTCCTGACTTTC
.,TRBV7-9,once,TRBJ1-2,CASSLGDLGSYGYTF,TGTGCCAGCAGCTTAGGCGATCTGGGGAGCTATGGCTACACCTTC
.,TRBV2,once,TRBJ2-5,CASKGEEITQYF,TGTGCCAGCAAAGGGGAGGAGATCACCCAGTACTTC
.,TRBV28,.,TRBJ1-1,CASSLLVRGGTTEAFF,TGTGCCAGCAGTTTATTGGTCCGGGGGGGGACCACTGAAGCTTTCTTT
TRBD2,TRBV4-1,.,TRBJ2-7,CASSQDGTSGRGPFEQYF,TGCGCCAGCAGCCAAGACGGGACTAGCGGGAGGGGACCCTTCGAGCAGTACTTC
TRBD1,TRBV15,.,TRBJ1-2,CATSTNFGTGEGYTF,TGTGCCACCAGCACTAACTTCGGGACAGGGGAAGGCTACACCTTC
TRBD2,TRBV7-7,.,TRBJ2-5,CASSPLAGSETQYF,TGTGCCAGCAGCCCCCTAGCGGGATCGGAGACCCAGTACTTC
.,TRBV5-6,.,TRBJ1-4,CASSLGQGRRTNEKLFF,TGTGCCAGCAGCTTGGGGCAGGGTAGGAGAACTAATGAAAAACTGTTTTTT
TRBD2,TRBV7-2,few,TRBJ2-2,CASSPGGLAGLRAGELFF,TGTGCCAGCAGCCCTGGGGGACTAGCGGGACTACGGGCCGGGGAGCTGTTTTTT
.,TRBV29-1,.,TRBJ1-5,CSVGHGNQPQHF,TGCAGCGTTGGGCACGGCAATCAGCCCCAGCATTTT
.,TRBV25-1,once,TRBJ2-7,CASSLGDSYEQYF,TGTGCCAGCAGTTTGGGAGACTCCTACGAGCAGTACTTC
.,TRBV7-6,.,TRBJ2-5,CASSSTGWYQETQYF,TGTGCCAGCAGCTCAACCGGGTGGTACCAAGAGACCCAGTACTTC
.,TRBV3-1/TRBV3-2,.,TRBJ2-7,CASSQVSGLGEQYF,TGTGCCAGCAGCCAAGTTTCAGGGTTAGGCGAGCAGTACTTC
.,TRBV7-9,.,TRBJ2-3,CASSLAREADTQYF,TGTGCCAGCAGCTTAGCAAGGGAGGCAGATACGCAGTATTTT
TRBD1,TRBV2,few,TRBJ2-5,CASSRDRGVETQYF,TGTGCCAGCAGTAGGGACAGGGGTGTCGAGACCCAGTACTTC
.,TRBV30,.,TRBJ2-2,CAWSVLSLADGELFF,TGTGCCTGGAGTGTACTGTCACTGGCGGATGGGGAGCTGTTTTTT
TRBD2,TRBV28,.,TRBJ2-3,CASRGTSSDTQYF,TGTGCCAGCAGGGGGACTAGTTCGGATACGCAGTATTTT
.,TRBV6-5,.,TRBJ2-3,CASSYGGSTDTQYF,TGTGCCAGCAGTTACGGCGGGAGCACAGATACGCAGTATTTT
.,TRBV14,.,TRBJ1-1,CASSQVADTEAFF,TGTGCCAGCAGCCAAGTGGCAGACACTGAAGCTTTCTTT
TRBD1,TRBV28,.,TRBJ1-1,CASSFDRVATEAFF,TGTGCCAGCAGTTTCGACAGGGTGGCCACTGAAGCTTTCTTT
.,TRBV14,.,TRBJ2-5,CASSQVRLVGETQYF,TGTGCCAGCAGCCAAGTCCGACTAGTTGGAGAGACCCAGTACTTC
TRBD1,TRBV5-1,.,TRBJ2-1,CASSLGQGVYNEQFF,TGCGCCAGCAGCCTGGGACAGGGGGTCTACAATGAGCAGTTCTTC
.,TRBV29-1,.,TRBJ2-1,CSVDESGRSYNEQFF,TGCAGCGTTGATGAAAGCGGACGATCCTACAATGAGCAGTTCTTC
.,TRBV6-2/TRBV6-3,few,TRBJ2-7,CASSYPLTTGRDYEQYF,TGTGCCAGCAGTTACCCTCTTACGACAGGACGGGACTACGAGCAGTACTTC
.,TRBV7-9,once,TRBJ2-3,CASSKAPTSQYF,TGTGCCAGCAGCAAAGCGCCTACCTCGCAGTATTTT
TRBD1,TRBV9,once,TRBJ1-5,CASSPTGDPSQPQHF,TGTGCCAGCAGCCCAACAGGGGATCCTAGTCAGCCCCAGCATTTT
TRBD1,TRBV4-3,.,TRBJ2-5,CASSQDTGGGETQYF,TGCGCCAGCAGCCAAGATACAGGGGGCGGGGAGACCCAGTACTTC
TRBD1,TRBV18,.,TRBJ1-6,CASSPPPGTGRSPLHF,TGTGCCAGCTCACCACCACCCGGGACAGGAAGGTCACCCCTCCACTTT
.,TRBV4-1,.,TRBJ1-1,CASSHGWNPREAFF,TGCGCCAGCAGCCACGGGTGGAATCCACGTGAAGCTTTCTTT
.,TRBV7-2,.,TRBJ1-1,CASSLGGQNTEAFF,TGTGCCAGCAGCTTAGGGGGACAGAACACTGAAGCTTTCTTT
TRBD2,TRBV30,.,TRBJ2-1,CAWSVLLAGRFSYNEQFF,TGTGCCTGGAGTGTCTTACTAGCGGGGAGGTTCTCCTACAATGAGCAGTTCTTC
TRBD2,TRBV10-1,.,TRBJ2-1,CASSGTSGNNEQFF,TGCGCCAGCAGTGGGACTAGCGGTAACAATGAGCAGTTCTTC
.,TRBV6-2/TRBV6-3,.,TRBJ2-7,CASSYSGGLSEQYF,TGTGCCAGCAGTTACTCGGGGGGTCTTTCCGAGCAGTACTTC
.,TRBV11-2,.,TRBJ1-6,CASSLGGSTAPLHF,TGTGCCAGCAGCTTAGGCGGGTCGACGGCACCCCTCCACTTT